The 17 T cell receptor beta chains given below trace back to one sample, sequenced in a study of T cell changes during pregnancy in multiple sclerosis. Assay used: immunoSEQ multiplex PCR; TCRdb lists only in-frame clones, some missing. The sample lists about 77,000 clones, 85% to 95% occurring once. The source material was peripheral blood, sampled after pregnancy. These receptors were obtained from a female donor in good health, enrolled as a control in a pregnancy study.

This clone was seen once. The chain is built from TRBV5-8 and TRBJ2-1; D not certain. Per germline, CDR1 SGHTS and CDR2 YDEGEE. This CDR3 region has 13 residues. Trimming removed 0 bases at V and 5 bases at J, with 6 bases between. The CDR3 here is CASSLAQNNEQFF. The CDR3 DNA reads TGTGCCAGCAGCTTGGCCCAAAACAATGAGCAGTTCTTC.

This clone was detected only a few times. The genes are TRBV7-9 and TRBJ2-1; D is unclear. V lost 5 bases, J lost 6 bases, and 11 bases lay in between. Germline CDR1 and CDR2: SEHNR and FQNEAQ (reference sequence). The CDR3 runs 13 residues. CDR3 nucleotide sequence: TGTGCCAGCAGCAAAGGCGGCTCCAATGAGCAGTTCTTC. This encodes CASSKGGSNEQFF.

This chain's CDR3 is CASSQGGSGRMVYEQYF. CDR3 bases: TGTGCCAGCAGCCAAGGCGGAAGCGGGAGGATGGTCTACGAGCAGTACTTC. The rearrangement joins TRBV4-2 to TRBJ2-7; 9 bases align to TRBD2. The CDR3 consists of 17 residues. Germline CDR1 LGHNA, CDR2 YNFKEQ. V was pared by 1 base and J by 3 bases, with 10 bases of the junction left unmatched.

This chain connects TRBV13 to TRBJ2-5, with D possibly matching TRBD2 (5 bases). Germline CDR1 and CDR2: PRHDT and FYEKMQ (reference sequence). The length of the CDR3 is 13 residues. Between the trimmed V and J ends, which lost 0 bases and 5 bases, there was a span of 7 bases. CDR3: CASSLGRRETQYF. The CDR3 region has the DNA TGTGCCAGCAGCTTAGGTCGGAGGGAGACCCAGTACTTC.

V usage is TRBV10-1 and J usage is TRBJ2-2, with TRBD2 identical over 10 bases. Trimming at V came to 3 bases and at J to 6 bases, leaving 1 base not matched to a gene. The CDR3 spans 14 residues. CDR1 and CDR2 from the germline V gene are WNHNN and SYGVQD (reference sequence). The CDR3 is CASSEAGGSGELFF. The DNA of the CDR3 is TGCGCCAGCAGTGAAGCGGGGGGGTCCGGGGAGCTGTTTTTT.

The genes are TRBV6-5 and TRBJ2-1; TRBD1 matches at 7 bases. With 5 bases clipped from V and 13 bases from J, the junction kept 8 bases outside the gene matches. The CDR3 loop spans 12 amino acids. The germline gives CDR1 MNHEY, CDR2 SVGAGI. CDR3 nucleotide sequence: TGTGCCAGCAGTGGACAGGCTGGTGAACAGTTCTTC. Translated: CASSGQAGEQFF.

This clone was seen once. The chain has TRBV27 and TRBJ1-2, with D possibly being TRBD1 (6 bases). Germline CDR1 is MNHEY and CDR2 is SMNVEV (reference sequence). With 7 bases removed from V and 6 bases from J, the gap between germline ends came to 21 bases. This CDR3 is built from 15 residues. As DNA, the CDR3 is TGTGCCAGCAACTTTCCCTGGACAGTCAGGGATGGCTACACCTTC. This translates into CASNFPWTVRDGYTF.

This clone was detected only once. CDR3 DNA sequence: TGTGCCAGCAGCTCAATGGCAGGGGCGGGCACCGGGGAGCTGTTTTTT. It specifies CASSSMAGAGTGELFF. This chain joins TRBV7-3 and TRBJ2-2; perhaps TRBD1 as D (6 bases). CDR1 SGHTA and CDR2 FQGTGA come from the germline V gene. The ends were cut back, 4 bases at V and 4 bases at J, with 16 bases in the middle. This CDR3 region has 16 residues.

V gene TRBV6-1 combines with J gene TRBJ1-2; D may be TRBD1 (6 bases). CDR1 is MNHNS, CDR2 SASEGT, per germline. The CDR3 length is 17 residues. The ends were cut back, 1 base at V and 4 bases at J, with 19 bases in the middle. In DNA form, the CDR3 reads TGTGCCAGCAGTGAAGACACGCACAGTGTCAGGGGCTATGGCTACACCTTC. As protein: CASSEDTHSVRGYGYTF.

The chain uses TRBV7-2 and TRBJ1-6; 8 bases align to TRBD1. The CDR3 sequence is 16 residues long. J was trimmed by 6 bases and V by 2 bases; bases with no gene match: 6. Per germline, CDR1 SGHTA and CDR2 FQGNSA. In nucleotides, the CDR3 is TGTGCCAGCAGCTTACTGCCAGGGGGCCTTAATTCACCCCTCCACTTT. Translated: CASSLLPGGLNSPLHF.

The V call is TRBV9, the J call TRBJ1-2, with 10 bases matching TRBD1. The germline gives CDR1 SGDLS, CDR2 YYNGEE. Losses at the gene ends were 6 bases for V and 4 bases for J; bases not matched to a gene: 12. This CDR3 has 16 amino acids. In DNA form, the CDR3 reads TGTGCCAGCAAAGGGACAGGGGCCGCGCGAAGCTATGGCTACACCTTC. As protein: CASKGTGAARSYGYTF.

V usage is TRBV2 and J usage is TRBJ1-5; 8 positions match TRBD1. This CDR3 comprises 14 residues. The V gene's germline CDR1 is SNHLY and CDR2 FYNNEI. V lost 4 bases and J lost 6; bases outside the gene matches: 5. Written as DNA, the CDR3 is TGTGCCAGCAGTGGACAGGGGACAGTTCAGCCCCAGCATTTT. It encodes CASSGQGTVQPQHF.

This chain links TRBV30 with TRBJ2-7; weak D call: TRBD1 (5 bases). CDR1 and CDR2 from the germline V gene are GTSNPN and SVGIG (reference sequence). Trimming left V 3 bases short and J 5 bases short, with 8 bases between. This CDR3 comprises 11 residues. In DNA, the CDR3 is TGTGCCTGGAGGCAGGGCGACGAGCAGTACTTC. Protein: CAWRQGDEQYF.

This rearrangement joins TRBV4-2 to TRBJ1-1, with D possibly matching TRBD1 (5 bases). V lost 4 bases and J lost 8, with 11 bases in between. The length of the CDR3 is 12 residues. Germline CDR1 reads LGHNA; CDR2 reads YNFKEQ. This CDR3 reads CASSLQGSEAFF. The CDR3 coding sequence is TGTGCCAGCAGCCTCCAGGGTTCCGAAGCTTTCTTT.

The chain joins TRBV19 to TRBJ1-5; 7 bases align to TRBD1. V gave up 5 bases and J gave up 2 bases; unmatched junction bases: 3. CDR3 size: 14 residues. The germline V gene encodes CDR1 LNHDA and CDR2 SQIVND (reference sequence). Here the CDR3 DNA reads TGTGCCAGTAGTGTTACAGGGGGCAATCAGCCCCAGCATTTT. This encodes CASSVTGGNQPQHF. Using reference TRBV19 and TRBJ1-5 for the parts outside the CDR3, the full variable domain is DGGITQSPKYLFRKEGQNVTLSCEQNLNHDAMYWYRQDPGQGLRLIYYSQIVNDFQKGDIAEGYSVSREKKESFPLTVTSAQKNPTAFYLCASSVTGGNQPQHFGDGTRLSIL.

The V gene is TRBV7-9, the J gene TRBJ2-5; possibly TRBD1 for D (6 bases). The CDR3 totals 15 residues. The germline CDR1 and CDR2 sequences are SEHNR and FQNEAQ (reference sequence). The V end lost 1 base, the J end lost 5 bases, and 14 bases lay between the germline ends. The CDR3 is CASSLGDRTSETQYF. CDR3 nucleotide sequence: TGTGCCAGCAGCTTAGGAGACAGGACGTCGGAGACCCAGTACTTC.

The V and J genes are TRBV6-1 and TRBJ2-3, with a possible D match to TRBD2 (6 bases). The CDR3 is 15 residues long. Trimming left V 0 bases short and J 0 bases short, with 7 bases between. Germline V gene lookup returns CDR1 MNHNS and CDR2 SASEGT. This CDR3 is CASSEASGSTDTQYF. In DNA, the CDR3 is TGTGCCAGCAGTGAAGCTAGCGGTAGCACAGATACGCAGTATTTT.